Given below is one T cell receptor beta chain in context. The data derive from a study of blood T cell repertoires in COVID-19. Study information: PBMCs, B-cell-depleted T cells, or T cells were the source of the cDNA or gDNA that made up the material.

CDR1 is SEHNR, CDR2 FQNEAQ, per germline (reference sequence). The CDR3 contains 12 residues. V shed 7 bases and J shed 3 bases, with 9 bases lying between them. Researchers sorted participants into cohorts using their self-reported clinical history. Produced via immunoSEQ multiplex PCR; TCRdb's table is partial and in-frame only. This sample has around 200,000 clones; more than 70% occur once, and the top ten carry around 5.7%. The receptor comes from a man aged 35 to 55 with acute COVID-19. The rearrangement joins TRBV7-9 to TRBJ1-1; D uncertain. Sequencing was done on a sample of PBMCs or T cells enriched from blood (not recorded which). Here the CDR3 reads CASTAGYTEAFF. CDR3 coding DNA: TGTGCCAGCACCGCCGGGTACACTGAAGCTTTCTTT.